The 12 T cell receptor beta chains listed next were all sequenced from one sample in a study of T-cell reconstitution after alpha-beta-depleted transplantation in children. The authors prepared the TCRbeta library with unique molecular identifiers. TCRdb re-analysed the PCR reads in MiXCR, keeping a single row per CDR3 protein. The sample holds about 1,000,000 distinct CDR3 sequences, 25% to 35% seen once. This specimen consisted of PBMCs, mostly from graft donor cells, obtained 360 days after TCRalphabeta/CD19-depleted stem cell transplant. Source of these receptors: a boy in the first two years of life who had a stem cell transplant for SCID, so the T cells may come from the graft donor.

This clonotype appeared a few times. The chain couples TRBV2 to TRBJ2-5; 11 nucleotides line up with TRBD2. This CDR3 contains 16 residues. Germline values: CDR1 SNHLY, CDR2 FYNNEI. With 7 bases clipped from V and 1 base from J, the junction kept 8 bases outside the gene matches. The CDR3 region has the DNA TGTGCCAGCACGTACGGGACTAGCGGCCGCCAAGAGACCCAGTACTTC. It translates to CASTYGTSGRQETQYF.

The chain links TRBV29-1 to TRBJ1-2, with D maybe TRBD1 (5 bases). This CDR3 contains 10 residues. Germline V gene lookup returns CDR1 SQVTM and CDR2 ANQGSEA. V was shortened by 7 bases and J by 8 bases, with 11 bases between the two germline ends. The DNA for the CDR3 is TGCAGCGAATGGGACGCGGGCTACACCTTC. Translation gives CSEWDAGYTF.

This clonotype has a handful of counts. The chain has TRBV10-3 and TRBJ2-7, with a tentative D call TRBD2 (5 bases). Germline CDR1 and CDR2: ENHRY and SYGVKD. V was shortened by 0 bases and J by 7 bases, with 13 bases between the two germline ends. This CDR3 is built from 14 residues. CDR3 in DNA: TGTGCCATCAGTGAGTCGACCAACTCGGGGGAGCAGTACTTC. This encodes CAISESTNSGEQYF.

This chain uses TRBV7-9 with TRBJ2-7, with D possibly being TRBD1 or TRBD2 (5 bases each). Germline CDR1 reads SEHNR; CDR2 reads FQNEAQ (reference sequence). Trimming took 4 bases from V and 2 from J, leaving 15 bases between them. This CDR3 has 15 residues. The CDR3 DNA reads TGTGCCAGCAGCTACTTTGAGAGGGGCCCCTACGAGCAGTACTTC. It codes for CASSYFERGPYEQYF.

This clonotype was observed a handful of times. V is TRBV20-1 and J is TRBJ1-5, with 10 positions matching TRBD1. Trimming cost V 5 bases and J 7 bases; bases outside gene matches: 8. Germline V gene data show CDR1 as DFQATT and CDR2 as SNEGSKA (reference sequence). This CDR3 is 14 amino acids long. CDR3 bases: TGCAGTGCTTCCCGGACAGGGGGATCCCAGCCCCAGCATTTT. Its protein is CSASRTGGSQPQHF.

This clonotype was counted a few times. V and J are TRBV29-1 and TRBJ1-4; 10 bases are a match to TRBD1. CDR3 size: 14 residues. The germline gives CDR1 SQVTM, CDR2 ANQGSEA. V was pared by 6 bases and J by 4 bases, with 5 bases of the junction left unmatched. The chain's CDR3 is CSVGQGYGNEKLFF. Written as DNA, the CDR3 is TGCAGCGTGGGACAGGGGTATGGTAATGAAAAACTGTTTTTT. The full variable domain, completed using reference TRBV29-1 and TRBJ1-4, is SAVISQKPSRDICQRGTSLTIQCQVDSQVTMMFWYRQQPGQSLTLIATANQGSEATYESGFVIDKFPISRPNLTFSTLTVSNMSPEDSSIYLCSVGQGYGNEKLFFGSGTQLSVL.

The CDR3 loop is CSAPQRGPLHKEQFF. Written as DNA, the CDR3 is TGCAGTGCTCCTCAGCGGGGGCCACTCCATAAAGAACAGTTCTTC. The chain joins TRBV20-1 to TRBJ2-1; TRBD2 matches 8 bases. The CDR3 totals 15 residues. Germline CDR1 and CDR2: DFQATT and SNEGSKA (reference sequence). Trimming cost V 5 bases and J 13 bases; bases outside gene matches: 19.

The table lists this clonotype with a few counts. J is TRBJ1-5 and V is TRBV10-3; D might be TRBD1 (5 bases). The CDR3 loop spans 15 amino acids. Per the germline V gene, CDR1 is ENHRY and CDR2 is SYGVKD. The V and J ends lost 4 bases and 4 bases respectively, with 14 bases between them. As DNA, the CDR3 is TGTGCCATCAGTGGGACGGGACGGTCGAATCAGCCCCAGCATTTT. Its translation: CAISGTGRSNQPQHF.

As regards this clonotype: One end of the junction is discordant with germline, which a read error may explain. This chain joins TRBV3-1 and TRBJ2-2, with TRBD1 as a possible D gene (6 bases). This CDR3 has 17 amino acids. Per germline, CDR1 LGHDT and CDR2 YNNKEL (reference sequence). The CDR3 here is CASCQEVRTANTGELFF. Written as DNA, the CDR3 is TGTGCCAGCTGCCAAGAGGTCCGGACAGCGAACACCGGGGAGCTGTTTTTT.

This chain connects TRBV7-2 to TRBJ1-2; no reliable D call. The CDR3 length is 15 residues. Germline CDR1 and CDR2: SGHTA and FQGNSA. Trimming pared 5 bases from V and 1 base from J, leaving 14 bases between. CDR3 sequence: CASSQDRAVNYGYTF. In DNA form, the CDR3 reads TGTGCCAGCAGCCAGGACCGAGCAGTTAACTATGGCTACACCTTC.

V and J are TRBV7-2 and TRBJ2-7; D may match TRBD1 or TRBD2 (5 bases each). The ends were cut back, 1 base at V and 7 bases at J, with 14 bases in the middle. Per germline, CDR1 SGHTA and CDR2 FQGNSA. The CDR3 is 14 amino acids. The CDR3 bases are TGTGCCAGCAGCTTAGAGGGACGGATCGAGGAGCAGTACTTC. Protein product: CASSLEGRIEEQYF.

This clonotype was detected a few times. CDR3 in DNA: TGTGCCAGCAGCTTGGGGCAGAGGGGGGCGAACACTGAAGCTTTCTTT. It is translated as CASSLGQRGANTEAFF. The J gene is TRBJ1-1, the V gene TRBV5-8; D may be TRBD1 (6 bases). The germline V gene has CDR1 SGHTS and CDR2 YDEGEE. Trimming pared 0 bases from V and 1 base from J, leaving 13 bases between. This CDR3 comprises 16 residues.